The next 27 T cell receptor beta chains were all read from a single sample in a study of PD-1 blockade in classical Hodgkin lymphoma (dated by TCRdb to about 2020). Libraries were made using the immunoSEQ multiplex PCR assay. In its TCRdb copy, this immuneACCESS table keeps in-frame sequences only and misses some clones. Where compared with another copy, unresolved V genes explain less than half of these, and the others have no known cause. Within this sample are about 44,000 clones, with 60% to 75% of them counted one time only. Of the sample, around 3.1% is held by the ten largest clones. The time point label on this specimen signifies: cycle 4 day 1 (C4D1), after less than 7 weeks of nivolumab. Every trial patient had relapsed following autologous stem cell transplantation, and prior brentuximab vedotin exposure was what differed among cohorts A, B and C. The starting material was peripheral blood mononuclear cells (PBMCs), obtained before the fourth cycle of nivolumab. These receptors were collected from a human donor with classical Hodgkin lymphoma.

This sequence joins TRBV5-1 and TRBJ1-2; 11 nucleotides match TRBD1. Germline trimming cut 4 bases from V and 6 bases from J; bases unmatched to any gene: 5. Germline V gives CDR1 SGHRS, CDR2 YFSETQ. The CDR3 length is 14 residues. CDR3 sequence: CASSPGTGGHGYTF. CDR3 coding DNA: TGCGCCAGCAGCCCCGGGACAGGGGGTCATGGCTACACCTTC.

V and J are TRBV27 and TRBJ2-7; TRBD2 matches 9 bases. V gave up 4 bases and J gave up 7 bases; unmatched junction bases: 14. The germline CDR1 and CDR2 sequences are MNHEY and SMNVEV (reference sequence). CDR3 length equals 16 residues. CDR3 nucleotide sequence: TGTGCCAGCAGTTCTCGCTTGGTAGCGGGGGCTGGAGAGCAGTACTTC. Protein product: CASSSRLVAGAGEQYF.

This clone has at least ten counts. This chain joins TRBV28 and TRBJ1-1; the match to TRBD1 covers 7 bases. V dropped 8 bases and J dropped 3; count of bases not matched to a gene: 9. This CDR3 region has 14 residues. CDR1 and CDR2 (germline): MDHEN, SYDVKM. CDR3 sequence reads: CASCRQGGHTEAFF. CDR3 sequence (DNA): TGTGCCAGCTGTCGACAGGGTGGGCACACTGAAGCTTTCTTT.

The CDR3 loop is CAWDLQGAETQYF. The CDR3 DNA reads TGTGCCTGGGACCTCCAGGGGGCAGAGACCCAGTACTTC. The rearrangement joins TRBV30 to TRBJ2-5; TRBD1 aligns across 8 bases. CDR1 and CDR2 from the germline V gene are GTSNPN and SVGIG (reference sequence). V lost 5 bases, J lost 4 bases, and 6 bases stayed unmatched. The CDR3 length is 13 residues.

The chain couples TRBV11-2 to TRBJ1-5; 7 nucleotides align to TRBD1. The CDR3 runs to 14 residues. CDR1 is SGHAT and CDR2 is FQNNGV in the germline V gene. Trimming removed 3 bases from V and 6 bases from J; junction bases left unmatched: 5. The CDR3 sequence is CASSLGQPGQPQHF. The CDR3 coding sequence is TGTGCCAGCAGCTTGGGACAGCCCGGTCAGCCCCAGCATTTT. Together with reference TRBV11-2 and TRBJ1-5, the CDR3 gives the full variable domain: EAGVAQSPRYKIIEKRQSVAFWCNPISGHATLYWYQQILGQGPKLLIQFQNNGVVDDSQLPKDRFSAERLKGVDSTLKIQPAKLEDSAVYLCASSLGQPGQPQHFGDGTRLSIL.

The chain recombines TRBV28 with TRBJ1-2; tentatively, D is TRBD1 (5 bases). Germline CDR1 is MDHEN and CDR2 is SYDVKM. Trimming took 2 bases from V and 4 from J, leaving 14 bases between them. CDR3 length: 15 residues. The CDR3 DNA is TGTGCCAGCAGTTTACCCCCCGGGGGTGGCTATGGCTACACCTTC. Its translation is CASSLPPGGGYGYTF.

This chain links TRBV14 with TRBJ2-3; no clear D. The V and J ends lost 3 bases and 3 bases respectively, with 13 bases between them. There are 15 residues in the CDR3. Germline V gives CDR1 SGHDN, CDR2 FVKESK. CDR3 bases: TGTGCCAGCAGCCATGGGTACACAGCAACAGATACGCAGTATTTT. This translates into CASSHGYTATDTQYF. Variable domain in full (rest from reference TRBV14 and TRBJ2-3): EAGVTQFPSHSVIEKGQTVTLRCDPISGHDNLYWYRRVMGKEIKFLLHFVKESKQDESGMPNNRFLAERTGGTYSTLKVQPAELEDSGVYFCASSHGYTATDTQYFGPGTRLTVL.

This rearrangement joins TRBV30 to TRBJ2-7; TRBD1 agrees at 7 bases. The CDR3 loop spans 13 amino acids. V gave up 6 bases and J gave up 6 bases; unmatched junction bases: 11. The germline gives CDR1 GTSNPN, CDR2 SVGIG (reference sequence). This CDR3 reads CACAPGQALEQYF. The CDR3 DNA sequence: TGTGCCTGCGCGCCAGGACAGGCCCTCGAGCAGTACTTC.

This sequence joins TRBV5-1 and TRBJ1-5, with TRBD1 identical over 7 bases. The V gene's germline CDR1 is SGHRS and CDR2 YFSETQ. Trimming took 2 bases from V and 2 from J; bases not matched to a gene: 4. The CDR3 consists of 15 residues. The CDR3 sequence is CASSLQGIGNQPQHF. The CDR3 bases are TGCGCCAGCAGCTTACAGGGGATTGGCAATCAGCCCCAGCATTTT. The variable domain in full, completed from reference TRBV5-1 and TRBJ1-5, reads KAGVTQTPRYLIKTRGQQVTLSCSPISGHRSVSWYQQTPGQGLQFLFEYFSETQRNKGNFPGRFSGRQFSNSRSEMNVSTLELGDSALYLCASSLQGIGNQPQHFGDGTRLSIL.

To note about this clone: In the same sample, other DNA sequences code for this CDR3. The chain employs TRBV6-5 and TRBJ1-1; no reliable D call. Trimming took off 2 bases at V and 1 base at J, with 5 bases between the two ends. The CDR3 runs 13 residues. Germline CDR1 MNHEY, CDR2 SVGAGI. The DNA for the CDR3 is TGTGCCAGCAGTTACGGAGGGAACACTGAAGCTTTCTTT. It yields the protein CASSYGGNTEAFF.

This clone was seen a few times. CDR3: CASSSSRAQPQHF. The CDR3 DNA sequence: TGTGCCAGCAGTTCCAGCAGGGCTCAGCCCCAGCATTTT. The chain links TRBV6-5 to TRBJ1-5; D possibly corresponds to TRBD1 (5 bases). Germline V CDR1 and CDR2: MNHEY, SVGAGI. The CDR3 sequence is 13 residues long. V dropped 4 bases and J dropped 6 bases, with 10 bases sitting between them.

V gene TRBV7-9 combines with J gene TRBJ1-1, with D possibly TRBD1 on 5 matching bases. V lost 5 bases and J lost 2, with 9 bases in between. Germline assignment: CDR1 SEHNR and CDR2 FQNEAQ (reference sequence). CDR3 length: 13 residues. This chain's CDR3 is CASSLDRNTEAFF. CDR3 coding DNA: TGTGCCAGCAGCCTTGACAGAAACACTGAAGCTTTCTTT.

This chain connects TRBV10-1 to TRBJ1-3; 7 bases match TRBD1. The CDR3 covers 14 residues. Unmatched junction bases numbered 7, after V lost 7 bases and J lost 4 bases. The germline CDR1 and CDR2 sequences are WNHNN and SYGVQD (reference sequence). CDR3 loop: CASNRGGGGNTIYF. The CDR3 bases are TGCGCCAGCAATCGAGGGGGCGGGGGAAACACCATATATTTT.

This chain joins TRBV28 and TRBJ1-2, with unresolved D. CDR3 length: 13 residues. The V end was cut by 7 bases, the J end by 2 bases, with 11 bases between. Germline V gives CDR1 MDHEN, CDR2 SYDVKM. CDR3 sequence (DNA): TGTGCCAGCATGGAGGCGGGGAACTATGGCTACACCTTC. Translating it yields CASMEAGNYGYTF.

This chain connects TRBV5-4 to TRBJ2-5; 9 bases agree with TRBD1. V lost 4 bases, J lost 5 bases, and 9 bases stayed unmatched. CDR1 and CDR2 (germline): SGHNT, YYREEE (reference sequence). The CDR3 extends over 15 amino acids. CDR3 region: CASSTPGTGQETQYF. The CDR3 DNA reads TGTGCCAGCAGCACCCCCGGGACAGGGCAGGAGACCCAGTACTTC.

This sequence joins TRBV19 and TRBJ1-5; D is unclear. Germline V gene lookup returns CDR1 LNHDA and CDR2 SQIVND (reference sequence). CDR3 size: 15 residues. Between the trimmed V and J ends, which lost 1 base and 0 bases, there was a span of 7 bases. DNA for the CDR3: TGTGCCAGTAGTATAGTGGTACGTAGCAATCAGCCCCAGCATTTT. Its protein is CASSIVVRSNQPQHF.

This sequence joins TRBV10-2 and TRBJ1-5, with D possibly being TRBD1 (5 bases). The V end was cut by 8 bases, the J end by 4 bases, with 12 bases between. Germline lookup yields CDR1 WSHSY and CDR2 SAAADI. The CDR3 has 13 amino acids. This CDR3 reads CASGRDGNQPQHF. In nucleotides, the CDR3 is TGCGCCAGCGGCCGGGACGGGAATCAGCCCCAGCATTTT.

The chain employs TRBV28 and TRBJ1-2, with a tentative D call TRBD1 (6 bases). V was clipped by 6 bases and J by 8 bases, with 13 bases between them. Germline CDR1 reads MDHEN; CDR2 reads SYDVKM. The CDR3 has 12 residues. CDR3 amino acids: CASSGSGEGYTF. CDR3 nucleotide sequence: TGTGCCAGCAGCGGCTCAGGGGAAGGCTACACCTTC.

This chain joins TRBV9 and TRBJ1-3; D call uncertain. V shed 3 bases and J shed 3 bases, with 13 bases lying between them. CDR1 and CDR2 from the germline V gene are SGDLS and YYNGEE. The CDR3 is 15 residues long. The CDR3 bases are TGTGCCAGCAGCGCCCACCCCGAAGGTGGAAACACCATATATTTT. It encodes CASSAHPEGGNTIYF.

This clone was detected once. The CDR3 nucleotides are TGTGCCAGCAGACGGGACAGTTCGAACACTGAAGCTTTCTTT. Amino acid sequence: CASRRDSSNTEAFF. This chain connects TRBV27 to TRBJ1-1, with 7 nucleotides matching TRBD1. V trimming: 6 bases; J trimming: 1 base; junction bases outside the gene matches: 5. Germline V gene lookup returns CDR1 MNHEY and CDR2 SMNVEV (reference sequence). This CDR3 region has 14 residues.

This clone was detected only a few times. The chain joins TRBV28 to TRBJ1-1; no firm D call. The CDR3 consists of 13 residues. Trimming took off 3 bases at V and 4 bases at J, with 9 bases between the two ends. The germline V gene has CDR1 MDHEN and CDR2 SYDVKM. CDR3 sequence: CASSFPTPTEAFF. The CDR3 region has the DNA TGTGCCAGCAGTTTCCCAACCCCCACTGAAGCTTTCTTT. Variable domain in full (rest from reference TRBV28 and TRBJ1-1): DVKVTQSSRYLVKRTGEKVFLECVQDMDHENMFWYRQDPGLGLRLIYFSYDVKMKEKGDIPEGYSVSREKKERFSLILESASTNQTSMYLCASSFPTPTEAFFGQGTRLTVV.

This clone has ten or more counts. Other DNA sequences from this sample encode an identical CDR3 as well. The gene calls are TRBV7-3 and TRBJ2-5, with 10 bases aligning to TRBD2. V was pared by 5 bases and J by 0 bases, with 3 bases of the junction left unmatched. The CDR3 consists of 15 residues. Germline V gene data show CDR1 as SGHTA and CDR2 as FQGTGA. The CDR3 spells CASSLTSGYQETQYF. The CDR3 DNA follows: TGTGCCAGCAGCCTGACTAGCGGGTACCAAGAGACCCAGTACTTC.

V gene TRBV19 combines with J gene TRBJ1-6, with TRBD1 as a possible D gene (5 bases). The CDR3 is 15 amino acids. Per the germline V gene, CDR1 is LNHDA and CDR2 is SQIVND (reference sequence). The V and J ends lost 5 bases and 2 bases respectively, with 10 bases between them. The CDR3 reads CASSDQGTYNSPLHF. DNA of the CDR3: TGTGCCAGTAGTGACCAGGGAACCTATAATTCACCCCTCCACTTT.

The rearrangement uses TRBV7-2 and TRBJ1-5; perhaps TRBD1 as D (5 bases). The V end lost 2 bases, the J end lost 6 bases, and 14 bases lay between the germline ends. In germline, CDR1 is SGHTA, CDR2 FQGNSA. The CDR3 runs to 15 residues. CDR3 nucleotide sequence: TGTGCCAGCAGCTTATTTTGGACGGGACTTCAGCCCCAGCATTTT. It yields the protein CASSLFWTGLQPQHF.

Only a few counts were recorded for this clone. CDR3 DNA: TGTGCCAGCAGAATCCCGACAGCGAACACTGAAGCTTTCTTT. It yields the protein CASRIPTANTEAFF. The V call is TRBV5-4, the J call TRBJ1-1; the D gene is possibly TRBD1 (5 bases). The CDR3 contains 14 residues. V lost 5 bases and J lost 1, with 12 bases in between. Per the germline V gene, CDR1 is SGHNT and CDR2 is YYREEE (reference sequence).

The chain couples TRBV19 to TRBJ1-2; D is undetermined. The germline gives CDR1 LNHDA, CDR2 SQIVND (reference sequence). The CDR3 length is 13 residues. V dropped 4 bases and J dropped 0 bases, with 6 bases sitting between them. Written as DNA, the CDR3 is TGTGCCAGTAGTACGACGTCTAACTATGGCTACACCTTC. This sequence encodes CASSTTSNYGYTF.

This clone was seen only a few times. The chain uses TRBV5-4 and TRBJ1-4; the D is unclear. Germline V gives CDR1 SGHNT, CDR2 YYREEE (reference sequence). Trimming removed 0 bases from V and 6 bases from J, with 12 bases in between. The CDR3 sequence is 15 residues long. Here the CDR3 reads CASSLERDRHEKLFF. CDR3 DNA sequence: TGTGCCAGCAGCTTGGAGAGGGATAGGCATGAAAAACTGTTTTTT.